The next 21 T cell receptor beta chains were all read from a single sample in a study of CD8+ T cells in alopecia areata. Treatment here: oral pan-JAK inhibitor, 5-10 mg twice daily. In each case, RNA was isolated and then reverse transcribed into cDNA as the sequencing template. Sequencing was performed with immunoSEQ multiplex PCR; in TCRdb, only in-frame clones are kept and a portion is missing. The table lists around 300,000 clones, approximately 60% of them singletons. Sequenced here: CD4+ T cells sorted from blood, sampled around week 54, from a patient treated with tofacitinib. The receptors here all came from a human donor with alopecia areata.

This chain links TRBV19 with TRBJ2-1; the D gene is possibly TRBD2 (5 bases). Trimming removed 5 bases at V and 3 bases at J, with 11 bases between. The length of the CDR3 is 14 residues. Germline CDR1 LNHDA, CDR2 SQIVND (reference sequence). The CDR3 spells CASSPRVVYNEQFF. CDR3 nucleotides: TGTGCCAGTAGTCCGCGGGTAGTCTACAATGAGCAGTTCTTC.

J is TRBJ1-1 and V is TRBV29-1, with D possibly TRBD1 on 6 matching bases. V dropped 5 bases and J dropped 5 bases, with 15 bases sitting between them. This CDR3 contains 13 residues. Germline values: CDR1 SQVTM, CDR2 ANQGSEA. The CDR3 loop reads CSVKQGRETEAFF. In DNA form, the CDR3 reads TGCAGCGTTAAGCAGGGGAGGGAAACTGAAGCTTTCTTT.

The gene calls are TRBV27 and TRBJ2-3, with 8 positions matching TRBD2. The V and J ends lost 1 base and 5 bases, in that order; junction bases with no gene match: 8. The CDR3 length is 16 residues. Germline assignment: CDR1 MNHEY and CDR2 SMNVEV (reference sequence). The CDR3 DNA sequence: TGTGCCAGCAGTTTATTTTCCGGGGGGGCCGGAGATACGCAGTATTTT. It is translated as CASSLFSGGAGDTQYF.

This chain links TRBV4-2 with TRBJ1-1, with D possibly matching TRBD1 (5 bases). V lost 3 bases to trimming and J lost 3 bases, with 14 bases between them. The CDR3 is 15 amino acids. Germline CDR1 is LGHNA and CDR2 is YNFKEQ. CDR3 bases: TGTGCCAGCAGCCACGGATGGGAGGGGCACACTGAAGCTTTCTTT. Translation: CASSHGWEGHTEAFF.

This clone was counted between two and nine times. The chain links TRBV29-1 to TRBJ1-4, with D perhaps matching TRBD1 (6 bases). The CDR3 has 11 residues. Germline CDR1 reads SQVTM; CDR2 reads ANQGSEA. Deletions cut 7 bases from V and 8 bases from J, with 11 bases between. Here the CDR3 DNA reads TGCAGCGGGGGGGCCCGAGAAAAACTGTTTTTT. This gives the protein CSGGAREKLFF.

The chain combines TRBV11-1 with TRBJ2-3; 8 nucleotides align to TRBD1. Germline CDR1 SGHAT, CDR2 FQDESV (reference sequence). There are 13 residues in the CDR3. V shed 10 bases, J shed 4 bases, and the junction held 7 bases outside the gene matches. In DNA, the CDR3 is TGTGCCATCTCGACAGGGGTAGCAGATACGCAGTATTTT. Translation gives CAISTGVADTQYF.

This clone was seen just once. The J gene is TRBJ1-4, the V gene TRBV29-1; tentative D call: TRBD1 (5 bases). Germline V gene lookup returns CDR1 SQVTM and CDR2 ANQGSEA. The CDR3 is made up of 13 amino acids. Trimming took 4 bases from V and 5 from J, leaving 11 bases between them. The CDR3 DNA is TGCAGCGTTGGGGGGTTTGGGAATGAAAAACTGTTTTTT. Protein sequence: CSVGGFGNEKLFF.

A few counts support this clone. The V gene is TRBV12-5, the J gene TRBJ2-2; D is unclear. Trimming removed 1 base at V and 4 bases at J, with 1 base between. Germline assignment: CDR1 LGHNT and CDR2 FRNRAP. The CDR3 length is 12 residues. The CDR3 region has the DNA TGTGCTAGTGGTTTGGGCACCGGGGAGCTGTTTTTT. This translates into CASGLGTGELFF. The whole variable domain, remainder taken from reference TRBV12-5 and TRBJ2-2, is DARVTQTPRHKVTEMGQEVTMRCQPILGHNTVFWYRQTMMQGLELLAYFRNRAPLDDSGMPKDRFSAEMPDATLATLKIQPSEPRDSAVYFCASGLGTGELFFGEGSRLTVL.

This clone was recorded only once. The genes are TRBV7-3 and TRBJ2-5; D perhaps matches TRBD1 (5 bases). With 2 bases removed from V and 1 base from J, the gap between germline ends came to 5 bases. The CDR3 length is 13 residues. Germline loops: CDR1 SGHTA, CDR2 FQGTGA. The CDR3 sequence is CASSLGAQETQYF. As DNA, the CDR3 is TGTGCCAGCAGCTTAGGGGCCCAAGAGACCCAGTACTTC.

The chain recombines TRBV2 with TRBJ1-5; D may be TRBD1 (5 bases). In germline, CDR1 is SNHLY, CDR2 FYNNEI. V lost 8 bases to trimming and J lost 3 bases, with 11 bases between them. The CDR3 has 13 amino acids. DNA of the CDR3: TGTGCCAGCCAAAGAGGGGTCAATCAGCCCCAGCATTTT. This codes for CASQRGVNQPQHF.

This chain connects TRBV5-1 to TRBJ2-3, with D perhaps matching TRBD2 (6 bases). Germline V gives CDR1 SGHRS, CDR2 YFSETQ. The CDR3 loop spans 13 amino acids. V lost 3 bases and J lost 8, with 13 bases in between. The CDR3 DNA sequence: TGCGCCAGCAGCTACGGATTGGAGGGTACGCAGTATTTT. Its protein is CASSYGLEGTQYF.

As regards this clone: Its ends do not fully match the called genes, so a read error is possible. This sequence joins TRBV7-7 and TRBJ2-5; 10 nucleotides agree with TRBD2. The CDR3 sequence is 14 residues long. Germline CDR1 and CDR2: SSHAT and FNYEAQ (reference sequence). The CDR3 sequence: CASSFSSGGETQYF. The CDR3 DNA reads as TGTGCTAGCAGCTTCTCTAGCGGGGGTGAGACCCAGTACTTC.

This clone counts as medium-sized. The sample carries other DNA sequences with the same CDR3. CDR3 DNA sequence: TGCAGCGTAGACACAGATACGCAGTATTTT. Its translation is CSVDTDTQYF. The genes are TRBV29-1 and TRBJ2-3; D unresolved. The V gene lost 6 bases and the J gene lost 2 bases, with 3 bases spanning the gap. CDR3 length: 10 amino acids. Germline V CDR1 and CDR2: SQVTM, ANQGSEA.

V is TRBV18 and J is TRBJ2-1; a possible D gene is TRBD2 (5 bases). This CDR3 is 13 amino acids long. Germline CDR1 KGHSH, CDR2 LQKENI. Trimming took off 3 bases at V and 5 bases at J, with 8 bases between the two ends. As DNA, the CDR3 is TGTGCCAGCTCACCCGGGATCAACAATGAGCAGTTCTTC. Translating it yields CASSPGINNEQFF.

This clone was recorded a few times. This sequence joins TRBV13 and TRBJ2-1; TRBD1 is a possible D gene (5 bases). Germline V lookup: CDR1 PRHDT, CDR2 FYEKMQ (reference sequence). The germline V and J ends were trimmed by 0 bases and 4 bases, with 13 bases remaining between them. The CDR3 totals 16 residues. The DNA for the CDR3 is TGTGCCAGCAGCTTAGGGGACAAGGGGTTTTACAATGAGCAGTTCTTC. Protein sequence: CASSLGDKGFYNEQFF.

On this clone itself: Other DNA sequences within the sample encode an identical CDR3. The chain employs TRBV30 and TRBJ2-2; the D gene is possibly TRBD1 (6 bases). V was shortened by 4 bases and J by 3 bases, with 6 bases between the two germline ends. This CDR3 has 12 residues. CDR1 is GTSNPN, CDR2 SVGIG, per germline (reference sequence). The CDR3 spells CAWTGDTGELFF. In DNA form, the CDR3 reads TGTGCCTGGACAGGGGACACCGGGGAGCTGTTTTTT.

This rearrangement joins TRBV11-2 to TRBJ2-1, with 13 bases aligning to TRBD2. Trimming at V came to 5 bases and at J to 7 bases, leaving 5 bases not matched to a gene. CDR1 is SGHAT, CDR2 FQNNGV, per germline. CDR3 length: 15 amino acids. This chain's CDR3 is CASSPRLAGGNEQFF. CDR3 sequence (DNA): TGTGCCAGCAGCCCCAGACTAGCGGGGGGAAATGAGCAGTTCTTC.

The V and J genes are TRBV12-5 and TRBJ1-2, with TRBD1 as a possible D gene (6 bases). Germline V lookup: CDR1 LGHNT, CDR2 FRNRAP. V gave up 0 bases and J gave up 6 bases, with 11 bases separating them. This CDR3 is built from 14 residues. CDR3: CASGLVPGGHGYTF. The CDR3 DNA sequence: TGTGCTAGTGGTTTGGTACCCGGGGGCCATGGCTACACCTTC.

This chain joins TRBV5-1 and TRBJ2-1; TRBD2 agrees at 8 bases. V was pared by 4 bases and J by 2 bases, with 8 bases of the junction left unmatched. The germline gives CDR1 SGHRS, CDR2 YFSETQ. This CDR3 contains 16 residues. The CDR3 bases are TGCGCCAGCAGCCCGGGGGGGACAAATACCTACAATGAGCAGTTCTTC. This codes for CASSPGGTNTYNEQFF.

The rearrangement joins TRBV5-6 to TRBJ1-1; D is undetermined. There are 13 residues in the CDR3. The V gene's germline CDR1 is SGHDT and CDR2 YYEEEE. V dropped 1 base and J dropped 7 bases, with 11 bases sitting between them. The CDR3 nucleotides read TGTGCCAGCAGCTTGCTATTGGGGATTGAAGCTTTCTTT. Translating it yields CASSLLLGIEAFF.

V usage is TRBV29-1 and J usage is TRBJ2-3; tentatively, D is TRBD1 (5 bases). From germline, CDR1 is SQVTM and CDR2 ANQGSEA. The CDR3 covers 16 residues. V gave up 4 bases and J gave up 2 bases, with 19 bases separating them. In DNA, the CDR3 is TGCAGCGTTGCTCATGGAAAGGGGTTCGTCACAGATACGCAGTATTTT. This translates into CSVAHGKGFVTDTQYF.